The T cell receptor beta chain described here comes from a study of identical twins. TCRdb itself ran the 5' RACE reads through MiXCR, one entry per CDR3 protein. The data contain over 600,000 distinct CDR3 sequences, roughly 20% of them seen just once; the ten biggest clones take up approximately 4.3%. CDR3 length: 16 residues. Trimming removed 5 bases from V and 0 bases from J, with 14 bases in between. The germline CDR1 and CDR2 sequences are SGHVS and FQNEAQ. The data were also submitted as part of a second study, on T cells expressing NK-cell markers.

Sequencing was carried out using PBMCs. The TCR was taken from a woman aged 18-35 years in good health. V is TRBV7-8 and J is TRBJ2-1, with D tentatively TRBD1 or TRBD2 (5 bases each). The CDR3 DNA reads as TGTGCCAGCAGCCTCTTTACCGGGACCTCCTACAATGAGCAGTTCTTC. Protein: CASSLFTGTSYNEQFF. Full variable domain (missing parts from reference TRBV7-8 and TRBJ2-1): GAGVSQSPRYKVAKRGQDVALRCDPISGHVSLFWYQQALGQGPEFLTYFQNEAQLDKSGLPSDRFFAERPEGSVSTLKIQRTQQEDSAVYLCASSLFTGTSYNEQFFGPGTRLTVL.